What follows is one T cell receptor (beta chain) and its context. Only CD45RO-negative cells positively selected for CCR7 counted as naive CD8 cells, so terminally differentiated effector memory CD45RA+ cells were excluded. This record belongs to a study of shared clonotypes between healthy human individuals. Template for every sorted-subset replicate PCR totaled roughly 210 ng DNA, around 33,000 T cell genomes. In the authors' methods: With immunoSEQ giving junction-only sequences and no quality scores, filtering differed. The table came from immunoSEQ multiplex PCR; TCRdb's copy has only in-frame clones and leaves some out. For V, J and clone size, that table is used; D and trimming come from the DNA. Of some 2,000,000 clones listed, about 95% are singletons. Germline CDR1 reads SQVTM; CDR2 reads ANQGSEA. V shed 7 bases, J shed 0 bases, and the junction held 6 bases outside the gene matches. This CDR3 has 14 amino acids.

The rearrangement links TRBV29-1 to TRBJ2-1, with 7 bases fitting TRBD1. This clonotype was sampled from a young man in good health. Source material: naive CD8+ T cells sorted from blood. The CDR3 loop is CSATGTDSYNEQFF. The CDR3 DNA reads as TGCAGCGCCACCGGGACAGACTCCTACAATGAGCAGTTCTTC.